This T cell receptor (beta chain) was retrieved from a study of cytomegalovirus exposure and HLA in healthy donors. Study overall: Roughly 80 million unique TCRs from HLA-typed donors were held in an early data release. Findings and limits, study-wide: Earlier analysis found most TCR beta V segments productive about 87% or about 30% of the time. Analysis was carried out at a later point, and it linked a missense DCLRE1C variant to TCR beta V- and J-gene trimming.

For this clone: What it recognizes is unknown.

PCR involved 60 Vbeta and 13 Jbeta primers. The repertoire was sequenced with immunoSEQ multiplex PCR; TCRdb's copy has only in-frame clones and lacks some. Of some 63,000 clones listed, 75% to 90% are singletons. The receptor was derived from a woman aged 40 to 49 in good health and CMV-seronegative. The sample taken for sequencing was PBMCs.

The CDR3 sequence is CASSLLGWTGTSPLHF. The CDR3 DNA reads TGTGCCAGCAGTTTATTGGGCTGGACAGGGACTTCACCCCTCCACTTT. This rearrangement joins TRBV28 to TRBJ1-6; 8 bases line up with TRBD1. The J segment lost 9 bases and the V segment lost 1 base, leaving 8 bases of the junction unmatched. This CDR3 region has 16 residues. CDR1 and CDR2 (germline): MDHEN, SYDVKM.